This T cell receptor beta chain was sequenced in a study of T cells after yellow fever vaccination. TCRdb itself ran the 5' RACE reads through MiXCR, one entry per CDR3 protein. Of about 430,000 distinct CDR3 sequences detected, over 15% appear once; the ten largest clones hold roughly a sixth. V was pared by 3 bases and J by 5 bases, with 13 bases between. The CDR3 is 14 amino acids. In germline, CDR1 is MNHEY, CDR2 SMNVEV (reference sequence). This TCR was sampled from a young man who received the YFV17D yellow fever vaccine. The sequencing used PBMCs, collected before the yellow fever booster vaccination. The chain couples TRBV27 to TRBJ2-5; D is unresolved. Here the CDR3 reads CASSFTGSVETQYF. CDR3 nucleotide sequence: TGTGCCAGCAGTTTCACCGGATCGGTGGAGACCCAGTACTTC.